This T cell receptor (beta chain) was identified in a study of beta chain features in type 1 diabetes. Whole-study findings and limits: In every one of the four CD4+ subsets, TCRB CDR3s were moderately but significantly shorter in Type 1 diabetes patients. Cells expressing TCR highly could be over-represented by cDNA sequencing. Naive, central memory and Treg TCRB repertoires seemed to resemble each other more closely in patients than they did in healthy donors.

As regards this clone: What it recognizes is unknown.

Expressed TCRB transcripts got sequenced, as all isolated RNA was reverse transcribed. Profiling relied on immunoSEQ multiplex PCR, and the TCRdb table lists in-frame clones only, not all of them. Of around 690,000 clones in the sample, 9.5% to 15% are singletons; the top ten hold roughly 0.11%. This CDR3 comprises 15 residues. Deletions cut 3 bases from V and 4 bases from J, with 14 bases between. Germline loops: CDR1 SGHRS, CDR2 YFSETQ. Via CD45RO/CCR7/CD25/CD127/CD95/CD27, cells of the CD4+ naive, central memory, regulatory and stem cell-like memory subsets were sorted. The TCR sequence derives from a man aged 25 to 45 with type 1 diabetes. Material for sequencing was naive CD4+ T cells from blood. J is TRBJ2-1 and V is TRBV5-1; TRBD1 might be the D (6 bases). CDR3 sequence: CASSYRDTVYNEQFF. The CDR3, as DNA: TGCGCCAGCAGCTACAGGGATACAGTGTACAATGAGCAGTTCTTC.